The source of this T cell receptor beta chain is a study of CXCR3-negative and CXCR3-positive naive CD8 T cells. It was by 5' RACE with UMI labels that the TRB cDNA libraries were prepared. TCRdb derives one entry per CDR3 protein from the 5' RACE reads, leaving out DNA. The repertoire shows tens of thousands of distinct CDR3 sequences; the top ten hold roughly 1.6%. The TCR originated in a human donor in good health. Some clones in this sample may be carry-over from other donors' samples. The sample was naive CXCR3- CD8+ T cells from blood. Specified subset: CD45RO-CCR7+CD27+CD95- naive CD8+ T cells lacking CXCR3 (TNR3-).

The CDR3: CASSFSGQGSYEQYF. The chain carries TRBV5-1 and TRBJ2-7; TCRdb returns TRBD2, unconfirmable since there is no DNA. This CDR3 has 15 amino acids. Germline values: CDR1 SGHRS, CDR2 YFSETQ.